Below, one TCR beta chain is given with its context. This specimen belongs to a study of blood T cell repertoires in COVID-19. Study details: Samples taken during acute and convalescent COVID-19 were collected in the United States, Italy and Spain.

In the original workflow: By means of reference gene primer amplification, nucleated cell counts were estimated. Sequencing was performed with immunoSEQ multiplex PCR; in TCRdb, only in-frame clones are kept and a portion is missing. V and J calls and clone size are copied from that table; D and trimming were computed from the DNA. The sample has over 150,000 clones; about 88% are singletons. V was shortened by 1 base and J by 0 bases, with 6 bases between the two germline ends. Germline loops: CDR1 SGHVS, CDR2 FQNEAQ. The CDR3 loop spans 14 amino acids. Sequencing was performed on peripheral blood. This chain joins TRBV7-8 and TRBJ1-2; D is ambiguous. This TCR derives from a man between 40 and 49 years old with acute or convalescent COVID-19. Here the CDR3 DNA reads TGTGCCAGCAGCTTAGTGCCAGCTAACTATGGCTACACCTTC. It codes for CASSLVPANYGYTF.